This TCR beta chain is from a study of blood T cell repertoires in COVID-19. Participants spanned ages about 18 to 90 years and resided in roughly 26 US areas. This clone was counted once. Clones were sequenced by immunoSEQ multiplex PCR, and TCRdb holds only the in-frame ones, with some missing. In the table there are a few hundred thousand clones, approximately 83% of which are singletons. The source of this sequence is a man aged 25-40 years who had recovered from COVID-19. Sequencing was done on a sample of PBMCs or T cells enriched from blood (not recorded which).

The CDR3 here is CASSYSGGPLNEQYF. In DNA form, the CDR3 reads TGTGCCAGCAGCTATAGCGGGGGGCCCCTGAACGAGCAGTACTTC. The chain is built from TRBV5-4 and TRBJ2-7; 10 nucleotides align to TRBD2. V lost 3 bases to trimming and J lost 5 bases; unmatched junction nucleotides: 8. Germline V lookup: CDR1 SGHNT, CDR2 YYREEE (reference sequence). The CDR3 is 15 residues long.